In its sample, the clone carrying this TCR beta chain was seen a few times. These data originate in a study of Graves' ophthalmopathy and Graves' hyperthyroidism. All donors with ophthalmopathy were recorded as having moderate-to-severe activity, CAS ≥3, NOSPECS ≥4 and a duration under 3 months. Other autoimmune diseases, uncontrolled infections, pregnancy or lactation ruled patients out of participation. Using RNA transcripts, the TCR beta CDR3 regions were amplified. The authors performed first-round RT-PCR with HTBI primers and then a second-round multiplex PCR. MiXCR, run by TCRdb on the multiplex PCR reads, gives a single entry per CDR3 protein. The table includes 300,000 to 400,000 distinct CDR3 sequences, roughly 16% detected once. Germline loops: CDR1 SGHAT, CDR2 FQNNGV. This CDR3 spans 15 amino acids. V lost 3 bases and J lost 0, with 9 bases in between.

This rearrangement joins TRBV11-2 to TRBJ1-5, with D hard to call. The sample comprised peripheral blood. The TCR sequence derives from an adult man with Graves' ophthalmopathy. DNA for the CDR3: TGTGCCAGCAGCTTCCGGGGATTTAGCAATCAGCCCCAGCATTTT. Translation: CASSFRGFSNQPQHF. The entire variable domain, with the rest obtained from reference TRBV11-2 and TRBJ1-5, is as follows: EAGVAQSPRYKIIEKRQSVAFWCNPISGHATLYWYQQILGQGPKLLIQFQNNGVVDDSQLPKDRFSAERLKGVDSTLKIQPAKLEDSAVYLCASSFRGFSNQPQHFGDGTRLSIL.